This TCR beta chain was retrieved from a study of blood T cell repertoires in COVID-19. Study background: In each case, the material was cDNA or gDNA derived from T cells, B-cell-depleted T cells, or PBMCs.

It was during active infection that Seattle patients were enrolled and then longitudinally followed. The protocol was immunoSEQ multiplex PCR, while the TCRdb copy is restricted to in-frame clones and leaves out a portion. The repertoire includes 55,000 or so clones, around 90% of them detected once, and around 3.4% sits in the top ten. This clone was observed a single time. Trimming stripped 3 bases from V and 5 bases from J, with 10 bases between. CDR3 size: 13 residues. Looked up from germline, CDR1 is LNHDA and CDR2 is SQIVND (reference sequence). This TCR was sampled from a man between 35 and 55 years old with COVID-19, enrolled during active disease. V usage is TRBV19 and J usage is TRBJ1-2; TRBD1 is a possible D gene (6 bases). The source material was peripheral blood. The CDR3 DNA sequence: TGTGCCAGTAGTATTCGGACAGATTATGGCTACACCTTC. This encodes CASSIRTDYGYTF.